These 11 T cell receptor beta chains share one sample of origin, sequenced in a study of blood T cell repertoires in COVID-19. The assay was immunoSEQ multiplex PCR, and TCRdb's table has in-frame clones only and misses some. The sample contains some 200,000 clones, 83% of which appear only once. Sequencing used peripheral blood. The receptors shown here come from a woman between 25 and 40 years old with COVID-19, enrolled during active disease.

The genes are TRBV2 and TRBJ1-5, with TRBD1 matching 7 bases. CDR3 length: 15 residues. V shed 3 bases and J 2 bases; nucleotides not matched to a gene: 4. CDR1 and CDR2 from the germline V gene are SNHLY and FYNNEI. The CDR3 coding sequence is TGTGCCAGCAGTGAGAACAGGGGTCGCAATCAGCCCCAGCATTTT. This codes for CASSENRGRNQPQHF.

The gene calls are TRBV7-2 and TRBJ2-7; possible D gene TRBD2, 5 bases. This CDR3 is 12 amino acids long. V lost 5 bases and J lost 6, with 11 bases in between. Germline V gene lookup returns CDR1 SGHTA and CDR2 FQGNSA. The CDR3 loop reads CASSPQEAEQYF. The CDR3 DNA reads TGTGCCAGCAGCCCTCAGGAGGCCGAGCAGTACTTC.

V is TRBV11-1 and J is TRBJ2-2, with a tentative D call TRBD1 (6 bases). Germline-derived CDR1 and CDR2 are SGHAT and FQDESV (reference sequence). V gave up 6 bases and J gave up 4 bases, with 12 bases separating them. The CDR3 is made up of 14 amino acids. CDR3 DNA sequence: TGTGCCAGCAGACGACAGGAAACCACCGGGGAGCTGTTTTTT. This gives the protein CASRRQETTGELFF.

The chain is built from TRBV5-5 and TRBJ2-5; 7 positions agree with TRBD2. V trimming: 0 bases; J trimming: 2 bases; junction bases outside the gene matches: 10. Per germline, CDR1 SGHKS and CDR2 YYEKEE (reference sequence). This CDR3 has 17 amino acids. CDR3 amino acids: CASSLGGGGFIQETQYF. The CDR3 bases are TGTGCCAGCAGCTTGGGTGGGGGAGGGTTCATTCAAGAGACCCAGTACTTC.

The CDR3: CASSRGQGKSGETQYF. The CDR3 DNA reads TGTGCCAGCAGCCGGGGACAGGGCAAGTCTGGGGAGACCCAGTACTTC. This chain connects TRBV5-4 to TRBJ2-5; 9 bases align to TRBD1. V lost 4 bases, J lost 5 bases, and 12 bases stayed unmatched. From germline, CDR1 is SGHNT and CDR2 YYREEE (reference sequence). This CDR3 is 16 amino acids long.

The chain couples TRBV28 to TRBJ1-1; 9 bases fit TRBD1. The germline CDR1 and CDR2 sequences are MDHEN and SYDVKM. The ends lost 5 bases at V and 8 bases at J; junction bases unmatched: 12. The CDR3 runs to 15 residues. The CDR3 nucleotides read TGTGCCAGCAGTGGGATGGGACAGGGACTTTACGAAGCTTTCTTT. Protein product: CASSGMGQGLYEAFF.

The chain employs TRBV6-5 and TRBJ2-7, with 9 positions matching TRBD2. This CDR3 comprises 15 residues. Germline V lookup: CDR1 MNHEY, CDR2 SVGAGI. With V trimmed by 5 bases and J by 0 bases, 5 bases remained unmatched. The CDR3 protein is CASSRISGSSYEQYF. CDR3 DNA sequence: TGTGCCAGCAGTAGAATTAGCGGGAGCTCCTACGAGCAGTACTTC.

This rearrangement joins TRBV6-5 to TRBJ1-2; 8 bases line up with TRBD1. The CDR3 runs to 15 residues. Germline values: CDR1 MNHEY, CDR2 SVGAGI. V lost 2 bases to trimming and J lost 4 bases; unmatched junction nucleotides: 6. The CDR3 sequence is CASSYVSGGGYGYTF. CDR3 nucleotide sequence: TGTGCCAGCAGTTACGTCTCAGGGGGCGGCTATGGCTACACCTTC.

This sequence joins TRBV5-1 and TRBJ1-4; 7 bases match TRBD1. V gave up 0 bases and J gave up 8 bases; unmatched junction bases: 7. CDR1 is SGHRS, CDR2 YFSETQ, per germline. This CDR3 region has 15 residues. The CDR3 DNA sequence: TGCGCCAGCAGCTTGGAGACAGGGCTGGGGGAAAAACTGTTTTTT. Translating gives CASSLETGLGEKLFF.

The chain joins TRBV11-3 to TRBJ2-7; 11 nucleotides line up with TRBD1. CDR1 is SGHNT and CDR2 is YENEEA in the germline V gene. V lost 4 bases to trimming and J lost 6 bases; unmatched junction nucleotides: 2. The CDR3 sequence is 13 residues long. CDR3 sequence reads: CASSSGTGGEQYF. The CDR3 nucleotides are TGTGCCAGCAGCTCCGGGACAGGGGGCGAGCAGTACTTC.

The chain employs TRBV19 and TRBJ2-1; perhaps TRBD2 as D (6 bases). This CDR3 spans 14 amino acids. The germline gives CDR1 LNHDA, CDR2 SQIVND (reference sequence). The V gene lost 5 bases and the J gene lost 3 bases, with 11 bases spanning the gap. The CDR3 spells CASSLAGLYNEQFF. The CDR3 DNA sequence: TGTGCCAGTAGTCTGGCGGGACTCTACAATGAGCAGTTCTTC.